A selection of T cell receptor beta chains follows, all from one sample in a study of cytomegalovirus exposure and HLA in healthy donors. Repertoires were generated with immunoSEQ multiplex PCR, while TCRdb's copy carries only in-frame clones and drops some. The profile shows under 200,000 clones, 80% to 90% of them singletons. Sequenced sample: PBMCs. These TCRs come from a woman between 18 and 29 years old in good health and CMV-seronegative. The CDR3 runs from the conserved cysteine through the conserved F or W. D genes are given only for firm matches. Size is omitted from some rows. Given values are once, few, many or a class for expanded clones.

>NA|TRBV30|NA|TRBJ1-5
CAWSVSSDSLGQPQHF
TGTGCCTGGAGTGTAAGTTCGGACAGTCTAGGTCAGCCCCAGCATTTT
>NA|TRBV18|NA|TRBJ1-1
CASSPVLLGGGNHKAFF
TGTGCCAGCTCGCCAGTCCTACTTGGGGGCGGCAACCACAAAGCTTTCTTT
>NA|TRBV28|TRBD2|TRBJ2-7
CASSLGTSGDYEQYF
TGTGCCAGCAGTTTAGGGACTAGCGGGGACTACGAGCAGTACTTC
>NA|TRBV5-1|TRBD1|TRBJ1-1
CASSSPTGQGGVLNTEAFF
TGCGCCAGCAGCTCCCCTACTGGACAGGGAGGAGTTCTGAACACTGAAGCTTTCTTT
>NA|TRBV27|TRBD2|TRBJ2-5
CASSLTSWETQYF
TGTGCCAGCAGCTTGACTAGCTGGGAGACCCAGTACTTC
>NA|TRBV27|TRBD2|TRBJ2-3
CASSSILAGGDTQYF
TGTGCCAGCAGTTCCATACTAGCGGGGGGAGATACGCAGTATTTT
>NA|TRBV6-1|NA|TRBJ2-1
CASTSWAGNEQFF
TGTGCCAGCACCTCGTGGGCTGGCAATGAGCAGTTCTTC
>NA|TRBV10-2|TRBD1|TRBJ1-4
CASRNQTGRVGEKLFF
TGCGCCAGCAGGAATCAGACAGGGCGAGTAGGTGAAAAACTGTTTTTT
>NA|TRBV4-1|NA|TRBJ1-1
CASSQEVSWSTEAFF
TGCGCCAGCAGCCAAGAAGTGTCCTGGAGCACTGAAGCTTTCTTT
>few|TRBV5-1|NA|TRBJ1-1
CASSLHTEAFF
TGCGCCAGCAGCTTACATACTGAAGCTTTCTTT
>NA|TRBV2|NA|TRBJ1-6
CASRVDRNSPLHF
TGTGCCAGCAGGGTGGACAGAAATTCACCCCTCCACTTT
>NA|TRBV4-2|NA|TRBJ2-7
CASSQNEGDAYEQYF
TGTGCCAGCAGCCAAAACGAGGGGGACGCCTACGAGCAGTACTTC
>NA|TRBV11-3|NA|TRBJ2-7
CASSLEYTPIPKQYF
TGTGCCAGCAGCTTAGAATACACCCCGATCCCCAAGCAGTACTTC
>NA|TRBV15|TRBD2|TRBJ2-5
CATSRDRLAGGGGETQYF
TGTGCCACCAGCAGAGATAGGCTAGCGGGGGGTGGGGGAGAGACCCAGTACTTC
>NA|TRBV7-6|NA|TRBJ1-5
CASSLQGWQPQHF
TGTGCCAGCAGCCTACAGGGCTGGCAGCCCCAGCATTTT
>once|TRBV6-5|TRBD2|TRBJ2-3
CATGSGGTDTQYF
TGTGCCACGGGATCGGGGGGAACAGATACGCAGTATTTT
>NA|TRBV28|NA|TRBJ1-1
CASSLAGPSGAFF
TGTGCCAGCAGTTTAGCAGGCCCGTCGGGGGCTTTCTTT
>few|TRBV5-6|TRBD1|TRBJ1-6
CASSLSQGAGYNSPLHF
TGTGCCAGCAGCTTGAGTCAGGGGGCCGGCTATAATTCACCCCTCCACTTT